A single sample is the source of the 14 T cell receptor beta chains below, sequenced in a study of blood T cell repertoires in COVID-19. Libraries were prepared by immunoSEQ multiplex PCR; TCRdb keeps only in-frame clonotypes and omits some of them. The table records about 170,000 clones, more than 85% of them present only once. Sequenced: peripheral blood. The receptor source for this set is a man in his fifties or sixties with COVID-19, enrolled during active disease.

The chain links TRBV7-9 to TRBJ2-5; D gene uncertain. Germline V gene data show CDR1 as SEHNR and CDR2 as FQNEAQ (reference sequence). This CDR3 has 17 amino acids. V lost 0 bases to trimming and J lost 5 bases, with 19 bases between them. The chain's CDR3 is CASSLATGYGLEETQYF. Written as DNA, the CDR3 is TGTGCCAGCAGCTTAGCAACTGGGTACGGGTTGGAGGAGACCCAGTACTTC.

The chain links TRBV19 to TRBJ1-2; D possibly corresponds to TRBD1 (5 bases). Trimming removed 5 bases from V and 3 bases from J, with 16 bases in between. The CDR3 totals 15 residues. Germline assignment: CDR1 LNHDA and CDR2 SQIVND (reference sequence). The CDR3 region is CASSDRAGRDYGYTF. In nucleotides, the CDR3 is TGTGCCAGTAGTGACCGGGCGGGGCGTGACTATGGCTACACCTTC.

The chain couples TRBV3-1 (or the pseudogene TRBV3-2) to TRBJ2-7; no definite D call. The V end was cut by 4 bases, the J end by 3 bases, with 13 bases between. The CDR3 runs 14 residues. Germline V gene data show CDR1 as LGHDT and CDR2 as YNNKEL (reference sequence). This chain's CDR3 is CASSPSSFGYEQYF. The CDR3 DNA reads TGTGCCAGCAGCCCCTCAAGCTTTGGCTACGAGCAGTACTTC.

Here the CDR3 reads CASSYLSTGTNTEAFF. CDR3 bases: TGTGCCAGCAGTTACCTCTCTACAGGGACGAACACTGAAGCTTTCTTT. This sequence joins TRBV6-5 and TRBJ1-1; tentative D call: TRBD1 (6 bases). CDR1 and CDR2 from the germline V gene are MNHEY and SVGAGI. The CDR3 sequence is 16 residues long. The V end lost 2 bases, the J end lost 1 base, and 14 bases lay between the germline ends.

J is TRBJ1-2 and V is TRBV27; TRBD1 matches 10 bases. Germline CDR1 is MNHEY and CDR2 is SMNVEV (reference sequence). There are 14 residues in the CDR3. Unmatched junction bases numbered 8, after V lost 6 bases and J lost 7 bases. The CDR3 spells CASRRQGAGIGYTF. DNA for the CDR3: TGTGCCAGCAGAAGACAGGGGGCAGGGATTGGCTACACCTTC.

The rearrangement links TRBV5-8 to TRBJ1-3; D unresolved. Between the trimmed V and J ends, which lost 0 bases and 4 bases, there was a span of 11 bases. The germline V gene encodes CDR1 SGHTS and CDR2 YDEGEE. This CDR3 comprises 15 residues. The CDR3 sequence: CASSLGTYSGNTIYF. In nucleotides, the CDR3 is TGTGCCAGCAGCTTGGGGACTTACTCGGGAAACACCATATATTTT.

This chain uses TRBV6-5 with TRBJ1-5; 9 bases agree with TRBD1. J was trimmed by 9 bases and V by 10 bases; bases with no gene match: 13. Germline lookup yields CDR1 MNHEY and CDR2 SVGAGI. This CDR3 contains 14 residues. This CDR3 reads CATMERDRVGPQHF. The CDR3 DNA is TGTGCCACCATGGAAAGGGACAGGGTAGGGCCCCAGCATTTT.

The V and J genes are TRBV10-2 and TRBJ2-1; 16 nucleotides agree with TRBD2. V was clipped by 5 bases and J by 7 bases; unmatched bases: 8. Germline V gives CDR1 WSHSY, CDR2 SAAADI. The CDR3 consists of 17 residues. The CDR3 here is CASSSPGTSGGANEQFF. In DNA form, the CDR3 reads TGCGCCAGCAGTAGTCCCGGGACTAGCGGGGGGGCTAATGAGCAGTTCTTC.

The rearrangement uses TRBV14 and TRBJ1-6; possibly TRBD1 for D (5 bases). The V gene's germline CDR1 is SGHDN and CDR2 FVKESK. V lost 4 bases and J lost 8, with 18 bases in between. The CDR3 consists of 16 residues. The CDR3 spells CASSPYWGLGDSPLHF. The CDR3 DNA follows: TGTGCCAGCAGCCCCTACTGGGGCCTTGGGGATTCACCCCTCCACTTT.

This chain links TRBV3-1 (or the pseudogene TRBV3-2) with TRBJ2-2; 11 bases align to TRBD1. Germline V lookup: CDR1 LGHDT, CDR2 YNNKEL (reference sequence). The CDR3 is 20 amino acids. Trimming at V came to 7 bases and at J to 0 bases, leaving 16 bases not matched to a gene. This chain's CDR3 is CASISTGTGGRVTNTGELFF. The DNA for the CDR3 is TGTGCCAGCATAAGCACCGGGACAGGGGGAAGAGTTACGAACACCGGGGAGCTGTTTTTT.

The chain carries TRBV10-2 and TRBJ2-1; TRBD2 agrees at 13 bases. The germline V gene encodes CDR1 WSHSY and CDR2 SAAADI. The junction had 12 bases not matched to a gene; V was cut back by 10 bases and J by 9 bases. The CDR3 length is 15 residues. The DNA of the CDR3 is TGCGCCACCATCGGACTAGCGGGAGACATTAGTGAGCAGTTCTTC. It specifies CATIGLAGDISEQFF.

The chain combines TRBV6-2 or TRBV6-3 with TRBJ2-5; 13 nucleotides agree with TRBD2. CDR3 length: 18 residues. CDR1 is MNHEY and CDR2 is SVGEGT in the germline V gene. Trimming took 4 bases from V and 4 from J; bases not matched to a gene: 12. The CDR3 nucleotides read TGTGCCAGCAGTTTCCTGAACGGACTAGCGGGAGTAGGAGAGACCCAGTACTTC. Translation: CASSFLNGLAGVGETQYF.

The chain couples TRBV6-2 or TRBV6-3 to TRBJ2-4, with D uncertain. Per germline, CDR1 MNHEY and CDR2 SVGEGT. This CDR3 contains 15 residues. V was trimmed by 4 bases and J by 0 bases, leaving 10 bases between them. Written as DNA, the CDR3 is TGTGCCAGCAGTTTCCGTGCGTTAGCCAAAAACATTCAGTACTTC. Its protein is CASSFRALAKNIQYF.

The gene calls are TRBV4-3 and TRBJ1-1, with D tentatively TRBD1 (5 bases). V lost 0 bases to trimming and J lost 5 bases, with 13 bases between them. Germline lookup yields CDR1 LGHNA and CDR2 YSLEER. CDR3 length: 15 amino acids. CDR3 sequence reads: CASSQEYGGKTEAFF. The CDR3 coding sequence is TGCGCCAGCAGCCAAGAGTACGGGGGGAAGACTGAAGCTTTCTTT.